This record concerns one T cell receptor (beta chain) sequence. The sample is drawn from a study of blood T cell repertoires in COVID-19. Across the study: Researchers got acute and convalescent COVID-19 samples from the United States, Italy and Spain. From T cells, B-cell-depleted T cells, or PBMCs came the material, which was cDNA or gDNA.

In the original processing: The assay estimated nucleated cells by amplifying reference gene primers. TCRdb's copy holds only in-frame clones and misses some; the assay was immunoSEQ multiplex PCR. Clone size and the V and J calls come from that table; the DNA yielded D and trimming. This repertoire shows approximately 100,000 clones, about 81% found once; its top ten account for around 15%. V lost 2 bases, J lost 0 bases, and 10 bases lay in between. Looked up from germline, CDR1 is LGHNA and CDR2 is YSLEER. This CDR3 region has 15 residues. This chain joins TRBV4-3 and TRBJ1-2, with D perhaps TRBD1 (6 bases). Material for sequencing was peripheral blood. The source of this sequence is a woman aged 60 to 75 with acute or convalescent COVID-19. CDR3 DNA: TGCGCCAGCAGCCAATTAGGGGGAGCTAACTATGGCTACACCTTC. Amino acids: CASSQLGGANYGYTF.